The T cell receptor (beta chain) described here comes from a study of T cells in Graves' hyperthyroidism and ophthalmopathy. Study as a whole: Peripheral blood was secured at the point of initial diagnosis, before any treatment.

In regard to this clonotype: The antigen remains unidentified.

V gave up 9 bases and J gave up 9 bases, with 17 bases separating them. This CDR3 region has 12 residues. Germline CDR1 and CDR2: MGHDK and SYGVNS. Study-wide points: Within blood appeared most thyroid clonotypes that had expanded above 0.001.

It was considered stable Graves' hyperthyroidism when ophthalmopathy did not progress within 18 months. The hyperthyroidism patients had all been newly diagnosed, and their disease duration was under 2 months. Their ages ranged from 18 to 65 years. TCR beta CDR3 sequences were amplified from RNA transcripts. TCR CDR3 underwent first-round RT-PCR with the HTBI primer set. MiXCR, applied by TCRdb to the multiplex PCR reads, yields one record per CDR3 protein. The data show around 210,000 distinct CDR3 sequences, about a sixth seen once. This clonotype was obtained from a woman aged 45 to 65 with Graves' hyperthyroidism. The sequencing input was blood. The chain is built from TRBV25-1 and TRBJ1-2; weak D call: TRBD1 (6 bases). CDR3 in amino acids: CARDGGRRRYTF. CDR3 DNA: TGTGCCAGGGACGGGGGGCGCCGGCGCTACACCTTC.